Below, one T cell receptor (beta chain) is given with its context. This record belongs to a study of blood T cell repertoires in COVID-19. About the research overall: Samples representing acute and convalescent COVID-19 were sourced from the United States, Italy and Spain. From T cells, B-cell-depleted T cells, or PBMCs came the material, which was cDNA or gDNA.

Between the trimmed V and J ends, which lost 6 bases and 4 bases, there was a span of 13 bases. The CDR3 sequence is 14 residues long. CDR1 MNHEY and CDR2 SVGAGI come from the germline V gene. Methods used by the authors: Estimates of nucleated cell counts were drawn from the amplification of reference gene primers. Assay used: immunoSEQ multiplex PCR; TCRdb lists only in-frame clones, some missing. V, J and clone size were drawn from that table, and D and trimming were deduced from the DNA. This table has more than 45,000 clones, about nine tenths appearing once. This clonotype originated in a man older than 75 with acute or convalescent COVID-19. The specimen sequenced was peripheral blood. The chain combines TRBV6-5 with TRBJ1-3; D unclear. This CDR3 reads CASSSRIDGNTIYF. CDR3 coding DNA: TGTGCCAGCAGCTCGCGGATCGACGGAAACACCATATATTTT.